Below are 16 T cell receptor beta chains sequenced from a single sample in a study of T-cell reconstitution after alpha-beta-depleted transplantation in children. The study, taken as a whole, reports: A year post-transplant, T-cell counts and diversity derived mostly from newly produced T cells.

The authors prepared the TCRbeta library with unique molecular identifiers. Each CDR3 protein gets one entry after TCRdb re-called the PCR reads with MiXCR. Among around 300,000 distinct CDR3 sequences, over 7% were seen once, and the ten largest hold approximately 9%. The antigens for these receptors are not known. This material consisted of peripheral blood, taken 360 days after TCRalphabeta/CD19-depleted stem cell transplant. Receptors originate from a female patient aged 2 to 10 who had a stem cell transplant for Fanconi anemia, so the T cells may come from the graft donor.

This clonotype came up a few times. This sequence joins TRBV7-6 and TRBJ2-1, with D unresolved. Germline CDR1 SGHVS, CDR2 FNYEAQ. V was cut by 1 base and J by 0 bases, with 10 bases left in between. The length of the CDR3 is 16 residues. The chain's CDR3 is CASSLGATSSYNEQFF. The CDR3 bases are TGTGCCAGCAGCTTAGGGGCAACGAGCTCCTACAATGAGCAGTTCTTC.

There are many counts of this clonotype. The CDR3 sequence: CSAGIIWAGGTEAFF. DNA for the CDR3: TGCAGTGCAGGGATAATTTGGGCAGGAGGAACTGAAGCTTTCTTT. The gene calls are TRBV20-1 and TRBJ1-1; D unresolved. This CDR3 is built from 15 residues. The germline V gene encodes CDR1 DFQATT and CDR2 SNEGSKA (reference sequence). V was trimmed by 6 bases and J by 5 bases, leaving 22 bases between them.

This clonotype came up a few times. This rearrangement joins TRBV28 to TRBJ2-7; D possibly corresponds to TRBD1 (6 bases). V was cut by 6 bases and J by 1 base, with 16 bases left in between. In germline, CDR1 is MDHEN, CDR2 SYDVKM. The CDR3 has 15 amino acids. The CDR3 protein is CASSLPGTHSYEQYF. The CDR3 DNA is TGTGCCAGCAGCCTCCCCGGGACACATTCCTACGAGCAGTACTTC.

This clonotype has at least ten counts. The J gene is TRBJ2-3, the V gene TRBV20-1, with unresolved D. Germline V CDR1 and CDR2: DFQATT, SNEGSKA (reference sequence). The CDR3 is 12 amino acids. Trimming took 3 bases from V and 5 from J, leaving 9 bases between them. The CDR3 sequence: CSASVTGDTQYF. DNA of the CDR3: TGCAGTGCTAGCGTTACCGGAGATACGCAGTATTTT.

This clonotype was observed many times. This rearrangement joins TRBV5-1 to TRBJ1-2; possible D gene TRBD1, 6 bases. The CDR3 consists of 15 residues. Germline CDR1 is SGHRS and CDR2 is YFSETQ. V lost 4 bases to trimming and J lost 0 bases, with 13 bases between them. CDR3 in amino acids: CASSLQTGTNYGYTF. CDR3 DNA: TGCGCCAGCAGCCTCCAGACAGGAACTAACTATGGCTACACCTTC.

This clonotype showed up many times. The chain recombines TRBV29-1 with TRBJ2-1, with TRBD1 as a possible D gene (6 bases). Trimming left V 2 bases short and J 0 bases short, with 14 bases between. Germline CDR1 SQVTM, CDR2 ANQGSEA. The CDR3 spans 16 residues. The CDR3 region is CSVEQGLASSYNEQFF. CDR3 DNA sequence: TGCAGCGTTGAACAGGGGCTTGCGAGCTCCTACAATGAGCAGTTCTTC.

This clonotype came up many times. This CDR3 reads CASSWGQGSANTGELFF. In DNA form, the CDR3 reads TGTGCCAGCAGTTGGGGCCAGGGAAGCGCGAACACCGGGGAGCTGTTTTTT. V gene TRBV12-3 or TRBV12-4 combines with J gene TRBJ2-2; weak D call: TRBD1 (5 bases). There are 17 residues in the CDR3. The ends were cut back, 4 bases at V and 0 bases at J, with 15 bases in the middle.

V gene TRBV6-1 combines with J gene TRBJ1-3, with D possibly being TRBD1 (5 bases). Per germline, CDR1 MNHNS and CDR2 SASEGT. V lost 1 base and J lost 0, with 10 bases in between. The length of the CDR3 is 16 residues. The CDR3 loop is CASSEGVTVSGNTIYF. The CDR3 DNA is TGTGCCAGCAGTGAAGGGGTGACAGTCTCTGGAAACACCATATATTTT.

With regard to this clonotype: A much more abundant neighbour one base away suggests this may be a read error. The CDR3 does not end in the conserved phenylalanine or tryptophan, so this is likely a read error. The V call is TRBV5-6, the J call TRBJ1-1; tentatively, D is TRBD1 (5 bases). The CDR3 extends over 13 amino acids. Germline V CDR1 and CDR2: SGHDT, YYEEEE. Trimming took off 1 base at V and 4 bases at J, with 8 bases between the two ends. The CDR3 loop is CASSLPGPTEAFS. CDR3 nucleotide sequence: TGTGCCAGCAGCTTGCCAGGGCCCACTGAAGCTTTCTCT.

The sample holds many counts of this clonotype. The CDR3 sequence is CASRETGTLSYEQYV. CDR3 DNA sequence: TGTGCCAGCAGGGAGACAGGTACTCTTTCCTACGAGCAGTACGTC. This chain connects TRBV28 to TRBJ2-7, with a possible D match to TRBD1 (6 bases). CDR1 and CDR2 from the germline V gene are MDHEN and SYDVKM. With 6 bases removed from V and 1 base from J, the gap between germline ends came to 16 bases. The CDR3 consists of 15 residues.

This clonotype was recorded many times. The V and J genes are TRBV27 and TRBJ2-3; 9 nucleotides match TRBD2. Per germline, CDR1 MNHEY and CDR2 SMNVEV (reference sequence). The CDR3 is made up of 16 amino acids. After removal of 6 bases from V and 6 bases from J, the junction contained 13 bases not matched to a gene. CDR3 sequence reads: CASSWGVAGDPDTQYF. DNA of the CDR3: TGTGCCAGCAGCTGGGGCGTAGCGGGAGATCCGGATACGCAGTATTTT.

Points on this clonotype: A clone one base away is much larger, so this may be a read error. V gene TRBV5-4 combines with J gene TRBJ2-1; TRBD2 agrees at 13 bases. Germline-derived CDR1 and CDR2 are SGHNT and YYREEE (reference sequence). This CDR3 has 16 residues. The CDR3 region has the DNA TGTGCCGGCAGCTTCAGACTAGCGGGAGGCTACAATGAGCAGTTCTTC. Protein product: CAGSFRLAGGYNEQFF.

The gene calls are TRBV20-1 and TRBJ1-4, with 7 bases that match TRBD1. Looked up from germline, CDR1 is DFQATT and CDR2 is SNEGSKA (reference sequence). The CDR3 spans 17 residues. Trimming cost V 2 bases and J 0 bases; bases outside gene matches: 9. The CDR3 bases are TGCAGTGCTAGACCGGGACAGAGCCTTGCAACTAATGAAAAACTGTTTTTT. Amino acids: CSARPGQSLATNEKLFF.

Ten or more counts support this clonotype. The rearrangement joins TRBV20-1 to TRBJ2-5; no firm D call. The CDR3 has 15 amino acids. With 3 bases removed from V and 5 bases from J, the gap between germline ends came to 19 bases. Germline V lookup: CDR1 DFQATT, CDR2 SNEGSKA (reference sequence). CDR3 region: CSARPDLVRGETQYF. Written as DNA, the CDR3 is TGCAGTGCTAGGCCCGACCTCGTCCGTGGGGAGACCCAGTACTTC.

This clonotype has at least ten counts. The chain is built from TRBV28 and TRBJ1-5, with a weak D call TRBD1 (6 bases). The CDR3 has 14 amino acids. Trimming removed 8 bases from V and 2 bases from J, with 13 bases in between. Germline V gene lookup returns CDR1 MDHEN and CDR2 SYDVKM. The DNA for the CDR3 is TGTGCCAGCGCCTGGGGGGCTGGCAATCAGCCCCAGCATTTT. Its translation: CASAWGAGNQPQHF.

This clonotype was observed at least ten times. CDR3 in DNA: TGTGCCAGCAGTCATACGACAGGGAATCAGCCCCAGCATTTT. The encoded protein is CASSHTTGNQPQHF. The chain links TRBV12-3 or TRBV12-4 to TRBJ1-5; TRBD1 aligns across 7 bases. This CDR3 spans 14 amino acids. Unmatched junction bases numbered 5, after V lost 5 bases and J lost 4 bases.